A single sample gave rise to the 8 T cell receptor beta chains below, sequenced in a study of T cells in Graves' hyperthyroidism and ophthalmopathy. Regions amplified from RNA transcripts were the TCR beta CDR3 regions. During a first-round RT-PCR of the TCR CDR3, the HTBI primer set was used. TCRdb independently ran MiXCR on the multiplex PCR reads; one entry per CDR3 protein. This table has hundreds of thousands of distinct CDR3 sequences, 14% appearing once. The sequenced sample consisted of blood. The origin of the receptors is a woman aged 18-29 years with Graves' hyperthyroidism.

This clonotype has at least ten counts. V gene TRBV13 combines with J gene TRBJ2-2; 7 nucleotides match TRBD1. This CDR3 is 15 amino acids long. In germline, CDR1 is PRHDT, CDR2 FYEKMQ (reference sequence). V lost 5 bases to trimming and J lost 4 bases; unmatched junction nucleotides: 7. The CDR3 reads CASSQQGSGTGELFF. In DNA form, the CDR3 reads TGTGCCAGCAGCCAACAGGGGTCGGGCACCGGGGAGCTGTTTTTT.

The chain employs TRBV29-1 and TRBJ1-2, with no clear D. Germline-derived CDR1 and CDR2 are SQVTM and ANQGSEA. The CDR3 contains 10 residues. V dropped 6 bases and J dropped 8 bases, with 10 bases sitting between them. The CDR3 nucleotides are TGCAGCGTACCCCTGGGGGGCTACACCTTC. Its protein product is CSVPLGGYTF.

In this sample, this clonotype turned up many times. The rearrangement links TRBV28 to TRBJ1-5, with D hard to call. Trimming shortened V by 3 bases and J by 10 bases, and 22 bases separated the two germline ends. Per the germline V gene, CDR1 is MDHEN and CDR2 is SYDVKM. CDR3 length equals 16 residues. The CDR3 protein is CASSLAGPGGYLPQHF. For the CDR3, the DNA is TGTGCCAGCAGTTTGGCCGGACCGGGAGGTTATCTACCCCAGCATTTT.

This clonotype was counted ten times or more. This chain links TRBV5-6 with TRBJ2-5; 11 nucleotides match TRBD2. The length of the CDR3 is 16 residues. Trimming removed 0 bases from V and 5 bases from J; junction bases left unmatched: 6. CDR1 is SGHDT and CDR2 is YYEEEE in the germline V gene. The DNA of the CDR3 is TGTGCCAGCAGCTTGGAACTAGCGGGAGAGGATGAGACCCAGTACTTC. Encoded protein: CASSLELAGEDETQYF.

The chain is built from TRBV29-1 and TRBJ2-1, with 9 bases fitting TRBD2. Germline values: CDR1 SQVTM, CDR2 ANQGSEA. The length of the CDR3 is 12 residues. V was clipped by 6 bases and J by 9 bases; unmatched bases: 6. CDR3 residues: CSVIAGGREQFF. The CDR3 DNA sequence: TGCAGCGTGATTGCGGGAGGGCGTGAGCAGTTCTTC.

The table lists this clonotype with many counts. The rearrangement joins TRBV20-1 to TRBJ2-3; D might be TRBD2 (5 bases). The CDR3 covers 13 residues. Between the trimmed V and J ends, which lost 2 bases and 6 bases, there was a span of 12 bases. Germline lookup yields CDR1 DFQATT and CDR2 SNEGSKA (reference sequence). CDR3 DNA: TGCAGTGCTAGACAGGACTCCCGCGATACGCAGTATTTT. Translated, it gives CSARQDSRDTQYF.

This clonotype has a handful of counts. CDR3 residues: CASSFVPQRSTDTQYF. The CDR3 coding sequence is TGTGCCAGCAGTTTCGTCCCGCAGCGCAGTACAGATACGCAGTATTTT. The rearrangement joins TRBV27 to TRBJ2-3; D is uncertain. Germline CDR1 is MNHEY and CDR2 is SMNVEV (reference sequence). This CDR3 is 16 amino acids long. V was shortened by 3 bases and J by 3 bases, with 16 bases between the two germline ends.

On this clonotype: A read error may explain this, as a much larger clone is one base away. V usage is TRBV11-2 and J usage is TRBJ2-1; tentative D call: TRBD2 (7 bases). From germline, CDR1 is SGHAT and CDR2 FQNNGV. The CDR3 covers 16 residues. The CDR3 reads CASILGGGRSYNEQFF. The CDR3 DNA reads as TGTGCCAGCATCTTAGGGGGGGGTAGATCCTACAATGAGCAGTTCTTC.